The clone carrying this T cell receptor (beta chain) was seen once. This sample is drawn from a study of cytomegalovirus exposure and HLA in healthy donors. The PCR employed 60 Vbeta primers together with 13 Jbeta primers. TCRdb keeps only in-frame clones here, not all; method: immunoSEQ multiplex PCR. The sample carries 240,000 or so clones, 70% to 90% recorded once. CDR3 length: 16 residues. Trimming at V came to 1 base and at J to 7 bases, leaving 9 bases not matched to a gene. The V gene's germline CDR1 is MNHNY and CDR2 SVGAGI (reference sequence). V and J are TRBV6-6 and TRBJ1-4, with 7 bases lining up with TRBD1. The source of this sequence is a woman between 55 and 75 years old in good health and CMV-seropositive. The sample was PBMCs. The CDR3 loop is CASSYFTGDHPEKLFF. The CDR3 bases are TGTGCCAGCAGTTACTTCACAGGGGACCACCCTGAAAAACTGTTTTTT.